These 32 T cell receptor beta chains came from one sample sequenced in a study of OX40 agonist ivuxolimab in advanced cancers. The table came from immunoSEQ multiplex PCR; TCRdb's copy has only in-frame clones and leaves some out. Of around 53,000 clones in the sample, 79% are singletons; the top ten hold 2% to 2.5%. Sequencing used CD4+ or CD8+ T cells sorted from blood, obtained in a trial of the OX40 agonist ivuxolimab. These receptors came from an adult with an advanced solid tumor such as melanoma, head and neck, liver or kidney cancer.

The V gene is TRBV7-2, the J gene TRBJ2-4; D gene uncertain. This CDR3 contains 13 residues. With 3 bases removed from V and 4 bases from J, the gap between germline ends came to 7 bases. Germline loops: CDR1 SGHTA, CDR2 FQGNSA. DNA of the CDR3: TGTGCCAGCAGCTTTCTGGCGAAAAACATTCAGTACTTC. It translates to CASSFLAKNIQYF. The variable domain in full, with the rest retrieved from reference TRBV7-2 and TRBJ2-4, is GAGVSQSPSNKVTEKGKDVELRCDPISGHTALYWYRQSLGQGLEFLIYFQGNSAPDKSGLPSDRFSAERTGGSVSTLTIQRTQQEDSAVYLCASSFLAKNIQYFGAGTRLSVL.

V usage is TRBV19 and J usage is TRBJ1-3; 7 nucleotides agree with TRBD1. Losses at the gene ends were 7 bases for V and 0 bases for J; bases not matched to a gene: 12. The CDR3 is 17 residues long. CDR1 is LNHDA, CDR2 SQIVND, per germline (reference sequence). The CDR3 is CASTPDRPNFSGNTIYF. For the CDR3, the DNA is TGTGCCAGTACCCCGGACAGGCCGAACTTCTCTGGAAACACCATATATTTT.

The chain recombines TRBV6-1 with TRBJ1-1, with unresolved D. The CDR3 is made up of 14 amino acids. Trimming removed 1 base at V and 1 base at J, with 7 bases between. Germline CDR1 reads MNHNS; CDR2 reads SASEGT. CDR3 DNA: TGTGCCAGCAGTGAAGTATGGAGGAACACTGAAGCTTTCTTT. Its translation: CASSEVWRNTEAFF.

The chain is built from TRBV5-6 and TRBJ2-2; no reliable D call. This CDR3 spans 18 amino acids. Trimming took 2 bases from V and 5 from J, leaving 22 bases between them. The germline gives CDR1 SGHDT, CDR2 YYEEEE. CDR3 sequence: CASSLFLSGRRETGELFF. CDR3 nucleotides: TGTGCCAGCAGCTTATTCTTATCTGGTAGGAGAGAGACCGGGGAGCTGTTTTTT.

CDR3 amino acids: CASTQAGGVGYEQYF. The CDR3 DNA reads TGTGCCAGCACCCAAGCGGGGGGCGTCGGCTACGAGCAGTACTTC. The chain uses TRBV7-2 and TRBJ2-7; TRBD2 aligns across 9 bases. V was clipped by 7 bases and J by 3 bases; unmatched bases: 10. Germline V lookup: CDR1 SGHTA, CDR2 FQGNSA. This CDR3 is built from 15 residues.

J is TRBJ1-2 and V is TRBV5-1; D gene ambiguous. The CDR3 sequence is 12 residues long. V lost 2 bases and J 5 bases, leaving 7 bases between the germline ends. Germline lookup yields CDR1 SGHRS and CDR2 YFSETQ. The CDR3 spells CASSFGEYGYTF. CDR3 nucleotide sequence: TGCGCCAGCAGCTTCGGCGAGTATGGCTACACCTTC. The full variable domain, rest sourced from reference TRBV5-1 and TRBJ1-2, is KAGVTQTPRYLIKTRGQQVTLSCSPISGHRSVSWYQQTPGQGLQFLFEYFSETQRNKGNFPGRFSGRQFSNSRSEMNVSTLELGDSALYLCASSFGEYGYTFGSGTRLTVV.

CDR3: CASSRSGGTGETQYF. CDR3 coding DNA: TGTGCCAGCAGTCGGAGCGGGGGTACCGGGGAGACCCAGTACTTC. The chain recombines TRBV14 with TRBJ2-5; 8 bases match TRBD2. The CDR3 has 15 residues. V lost 6 bases, J lost 5 bases, and 11 bases stayed unmatched. Germline CDR1 SGHDN, CDR2 FVKESK. The complete variable domain, with remaining parts taken from reference TRBV14 and TRBJ2-5, reads EAGVTQFPSHSVIEKGQTVTLRCDPISGHDNLYWYRRVMGKEIKFLLHFVKESKQDESGMPNNRFLAERTGGTYSTLKVQPAELEDSGVYFCASSRSGGTGETQYFGPGTRLLVL.

The CDR3: CSVRTGVTEAFF. In DNA form, the CDR3 reads TGCAGCGTAAGGACAGGGGTCACTGAAGCTTTCTTT. This chain uses TRBV29-1 with TRBJ1-1, with 9 bases identical to TRBD1. Germline values: CDR1 SQVTM, CDR2 ANQGSEA. The trim removed 6 bases at V and 4 bases at J, leaving 3 bases unmatched. The CDR3 contains 12 residues.

V gene TRBV7-2 combines with J gene TRBJ2-5; D ambiguous. The V end was cut by 1 base, the J end by 4 bases, with 4 bases between. This CDR3 spans 12 amino acids. Germline CDR1 reads SGHTA; CDR2 reads FQGNSA. The CDR3 bases are TGTGCCAGCAGCTTAGATGTAGAGACCCAGTACTTC. Translated, it gives CASSLDVETQYF.

The chain recombines TRBV6-1 with TRBJ2-7; the D gene is possibly TRBD1 (6 bases). The V and J ends lost 6 bases and 5 bases respectively, with 14 bases between them. Germline assignment: CDR1 MNHNS and CDR2 SASEGT. The CDR3 runs 13 residues. CDR3 region: CASSEQGRNEQYF. CDR3 coding DNA: TGTGCCAGCAGCGAACAGGGAAGGAACGAGCAGTACTTC.

The table lists this clone with a count of one. V is TRBV6-1 and J is TRBJ2-7, with TRBD1 as a possible D gene (6 bases). V dropped 4 bases and J dropped 5 bases, with 27 bases sitting between them. Germline CDR1 reads MNHNS; CDR2 reads SASEGT. This CDR3 is 18 amino acids long. CDR3 protein: CASSARTGIGGTPNEQYF. CDR3 nucleotides: TGTGCCAGCAGTGCCCGAACAGGGATCGGAGGTACCCCAAACGAGCAGTACTTC.

The chain is built from TRBV2 and TRBJ1-1; D unclear. The CDR3 loop spans 13 amino acids. Trimming cost V 6 bases and J 1 base, with 9 bases left between them. From germline, CDR1 is SNHLY and CDR2 FYNNEI. The CDR3 here is CASRDGSNTEAFF. In nucleotides, the CDR3 is TGTGCCAGCAGGGACGGATCGAACACTGAAGCTTTCTTT.

V and J are TRBV7-2 and TRBJ2-1, with TRBD1 as a possible D gene (6 bases). This CDR3 spans 15 amino acids. CDR1 and CDR2 (germline): SGHTA, FQGNSA. Trimming stripped 2 bases from V and 2 bases from J, with 10 bases between. The CDR3 spells CASSLQGQPYNEQFF. CDR3 sequence (DNA): TGTGCCAGCAGCTTACAGGGGCAACCCTACAATGAGCAGTTCTTC.

This chain connects TRBV11-2 to TRBJ1-1; possible D gene TRBD1, 5 bases. Trimming took 5 bases from V and 10 from J, leaving 17 bases between them. Germline-derived CDR1 and CDR2 are SGHAT and FQNNGV. The CDR3 has 13 amino acids. The CDR3 loop is CASSPRGGWVAFF. The CDR3 nucleotides read TGTGCCAGCAGCCCTCGGGGCGGGTGGGTAGCTTTCTTT.

V and J are TRBV5-1 and TRBJ1-2; D possibly corresponds to TRBD1 (5 bases). CDR1 SGHRS and CDR2 YFSETQ come from the germline V gene. The CDR3 is 15 residues long. The V end lost 4 bases, the J end lost 7 bases, and 20 bases lay between the germline ends. The CDR3 reads CASSERDGYIGGYTF. CDR3 in DNA: TGCGCCAGCAGCGAAAGGGACGGGTACATTGGTGGCTACACCTTC.

The chain is built from TRBV7-8 and TRBJ1-6; no clear D. The germline CDR1 and CDR2 sequences are SGHVS and FQNEAQ. The V gene lost 2 bases and the J gene lost 7 bases, with 6 bases spanning the gap. This CDR3 has 13 residues. This CDR3 reads CASSLWKNSPLHF. The CDR3 DNA follows: TGTGCCAGCAGCTTATGGAAAAATTCACCCCTCCACTTT.

This chain joins TRBV29-1 and TRBJ2-1, with TRBD2 identical over 11 bases. Germline CDR1 SQVTM, CDR2 ANQGSEA. The CDR3 is 15 residues long. J lost 4 bases, V lost 2 bases, and 4 bases had no gene match. CDR3 sequence: CSVERGLAVYNEQFF. The CDR3 DNA follows: TGCAGCGTTGAAAGGGGACTAGCGGTATACAATGAGCAGTTCTTC.

The CDR3 spells CACARGYSGNTIYF. For the CDR3, the DNA is TGTGCCTGCGCGCGGGGGTACTCTGGAAACACCATATATTTT. The chain links TRBV30 to TRBJ1-3; tentatively, D is TRBD1 (5 bases). V was cut by 6 bases and J by 0 bases, with 12 bases left in between. The germline V gene encodes CDR1 GTSNPN and CDR2 SVGIG (reference sequence). CDR3 size: 14 residues.

The chain couples TRBV30 to TRBJ1-1; D ambiguous. The V and J ends lost 1 base and 5 bases respectively, with 11 bases between them. CDR3 length: 13 amino acids. Germline CDR1 and CDR2: GTSNPN and SVGIG (reference sequence). DNA for the CDR3: TGTGCCTGGAGTGGTGGACTGGGAACTGAAGCTTTCTTT. Translating gives CAWSGGLGTEAFF.

The chain is built from TRBV29-1 and TRBJ2-5, with 12 bases lining up with TRBD2. The CDR3 is 16 amino acids. Unmatched junction bases numbered 12, after V lost 7 bases and J lost 3 bases. Per germline, CDR1 SQVTM and CDR2 ANQGSEA. This chain's CDR3 is CSGGWGTSGGKETQYF. The CDR3 bases are TGCAGCGGTGGATGGGGAACTAGCGGGGGGAAAGAGACCCAGTACTTC.

The rearrangement uses TRBV27 and TRBJ2-2, with 7 bases fitting TRBD1. This CDR3 region has 16 residues. Trimming cost V 1 base and J 6 bases; bases outside gene matches: 8. The germline V gene has CDR1 MNHEY and CDR2 SMNVEV (reference sequence). The CDR3 spells CASSLYRTGVPGELFF. As DNA, the CDR3 is TGTGCCAGCAGTTTATATCGCACAGGGGTGCCCGGGGAGCTGTTTTTT.

The rearrangement joins TRBV6-5 to TRBJ1-1; the D is unclear. The germline gives CDR1 MNHEY, CDR2 SVGAGI. Trimming took off 11 bases at V and 2 bases at J, with 15 bases between the two ends. This CDR3 comprises 13 residues. CDR3 bases: TGTGCCGCCCTCGACCCTGGAAACACTGAAGCTTTCTTT. Translated, it gives CAALDPGNTEAFF.

The chain uses TRBV27 and TRBJ1-4, with D unresolved. V was cut by 2 bases and J by 7 bases, with 20 bases left in between. CDR3 length: 17 residues. Per the germline V gene, CDR1 is MNHEY and CDR2 is SMNVEV (reference sequence). Here the CDR3 reads CASSLRLLGGRTEKLFF. In nucleotides, the CDR3 is TGTGCCAGCAGTTTAAGGTTGCTGGGAGGTAGAACTGAAAAACTGTTTTTT.

The chain carries TRBV2 and TRBJ1-6; D uncertain. Germline V gene sequence: CDR1 SNHLY, CDR2 FYNNEI. This CDR3 has 15 amino acids. V shed 1 base and J shed 10 bases, with 14 bases lying between them. CDR3 sequence (DNA): TGTGCCAGCAGTGAAGAGGCTCTTCAAGGGTCACCCCTCCACTTT. It translates to CASSEEALQGSPLHF.

This chain joins TRBV27 and TRBJ1-5; 9 nucleotides align to TRBD1. This CDR3 has 16 amino acids. Unmatched junction bases numbered 10, after V lost 5 bases and J lost 5 bases. The germline CDR1 and CDR2 sequences are MNHEY and SMNVEV (reference sequence). CDR3 in DNA: TGTGCCAGCAGTGTGGCCGGGGACAGGGCGGATCAGCCCCAGCATTTT. It translates to CASSVAGDRADQPQHF.

The chain links TRBV6-5 to TRBJ1-5, with 8 bases lining up with TRBD1. V lost 10 bases to trimming and J lost 0 bases; unmatched junction nucleotides: 8. This CDR3 comprises 15 residues. In germline, CDR1 is MNHEY, CDR2 SVGAGI. The CDR3 reads CATRDRSYSNQPQHF. Here the CDR3 DNA reads TGTGCCACCCGGGACAGGTCATATAGCAATCAGCCCCAGCATTTT.

This clone was seen a few times. The chain combines TRBV19 with TRBJ1-2; D gene unclear. Trimming took 8 bases from V and 4 from J, leaving 17 bases between them. The CDR3 length is 14 residues. The germline V gene encodes CDR1 LNHDA and CDR2 SQIVND (reference sequence). In DNA form, the CDR3 reads TGTGCCAGTGGGGAAGGACGAATAAGCTATGGCTACACCTTC. This sequence encodes CASGEGRISYGYTF.

This clone was recorded a few times. CDR3 region: CASSFELARELFF. CDR3 sequence (DNA): TGTGCCAGCAGTTTTGAACTAGCGAGGGAGCTGTTTTTT. The chain employs TRBV28 and TRBJ2-2; 7 bases are shared with TRBD2. The CDR3 sequence is 13 residues long. V lost 3 bases and J lost 9; bases outside the gene matches: 4. CDR1 is MDHEN and CDR2 is SYDVKM in the germline V gene.

There are a few counts of this clone. J is TRBJ2-4 and V is TRBV4-3; D might be TRBD2 (5 bases). The CDR3 covers 15 residues. V was pared by 1 base and J by 5 bases, with 12 bases between. Germline assignment: CDR1 LGHNA and CDR2 YSLEER. The CDR3 DNA reads TGCGCCAGCAGCCAAGGATCGGGGTCCGAAAACATTCAGTACTTC. Its translation: CASSQGSGSENIQYF.

The chain joins TRBV15 to TRBJ2-3, with 15 positions matching TRBD2. V was clipped by 5 bases and J by 1 base; unmatched bases: 13. Per germline, CDR1 LNHNV and CDR2 YYDKDF (reference sequence). The CDR3 sequence is 20 residues long. This CDR3 is CATSPWTSGGASLGTDTQYF. Written as DNA, the CDR3 is TGTGCCACCAGCCCCTGGACTAGCGGGGGGGCCTCGTTGGGCACAGATACGCAGTATTTT.

J is TRBJ1-5 and V is TRBV2; tentatively, D is TRBD1 (6 bases). CDR1 is SNHLY and CDR2 is FYNNEI in the germline V gene. Trimming left V 2 bases short and J 5 bases short, with 10 bases between. This CDR3 contains 14 residues. The CDR3 sequence is CASSESRTDQPQHF. CDR3 nucleotide sequence: TGTGCCAGCAGTGAATCCCGGACAGATCAGCCCCAGCATTTT.

V is TRBV11-2 and J is TRBJ1-1; TRBD1 is a possible D gene (5 bases). V was trimmed by 1 base and J by 1 base, leaving 7 bases between them. Germline CDR1 is SGHAT and CDR2 is FQNNGV. The CDR3 spans 14 residues. CDR3 region: CASSLGGANTEAFF. The CDR3, as DNA: TGTGCCAGCAGCTTAGGAGGGGCGAACACTGAAGCTTTCTTT.